The present TCR beta chain was sequenced within a study of blood T cell repertoires in COVID-19. J was trimmed by 5 bases and V by 1 base; bases with no gene match: 4. CDR1 SGHTA and CDR2 FQGNSA come from the germline V gene. The length of the CDR3 is 14 residues. TCRdb keeps only in-frame clones here, not all; method: immunoSEQ multiplex PCR. This table holds over 85,000 clones, nearly 80% found once. The V and J genes are TRBV7-2 and TRBJ1-1; TRBD1 matches at 7 bases. The clonotype was recovered from a woman of 80 years or more with active or convalescent COVID-19. Sequenced material: peripheral blood. This chain's CDR3 is CASSLEGARTEAFF. In nucleotides, the CDR3 is TGTGCCAGCAGCTTAGAGGGGGCGCGGACTGAAGCTTTCTTT.